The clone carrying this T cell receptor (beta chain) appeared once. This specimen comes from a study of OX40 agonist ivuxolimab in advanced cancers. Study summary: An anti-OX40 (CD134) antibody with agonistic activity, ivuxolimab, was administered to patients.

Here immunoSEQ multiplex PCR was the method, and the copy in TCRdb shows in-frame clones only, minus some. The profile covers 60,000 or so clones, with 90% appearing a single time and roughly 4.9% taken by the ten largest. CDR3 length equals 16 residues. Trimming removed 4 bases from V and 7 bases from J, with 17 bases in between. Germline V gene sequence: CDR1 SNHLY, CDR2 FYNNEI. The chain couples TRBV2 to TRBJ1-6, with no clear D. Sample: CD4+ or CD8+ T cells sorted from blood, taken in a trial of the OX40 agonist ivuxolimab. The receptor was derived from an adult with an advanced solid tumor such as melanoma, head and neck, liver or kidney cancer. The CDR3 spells CASSGSWASQNSPLHF. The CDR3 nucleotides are TGTGCCAGCAGTGGATCTTGGGCATCCCAAAATTCACCCCTCCACTTT.